This T cell receptor (beta chain) came from a study of PD-1 blockade in mismatch repair-deficient tumors. TCRdb's table, derived via immunoSEQ multiplex PCR, lists solely in-frame clones and lacks some. Of more than 12,000 clones detected, around 84% appear once; the ten largest clones hold about 20%. This CDR3 region has 14 residues. With 10 bases clipped from V and 2 bases from J, the junction kept 10 bases outside the gene matches. Per the germline V gene, CDR1 is KGHSH and CDR2 is LQKENI. Time point specified: approximately ten-day in vitro stimulation with candidate neoantigen peptide 4. TCR sequencing covered three patients who responded to pembrolizumab. Each of over 5 ELISpot-reactive candidate peptides was used for roughly 10-day stimulation. To note about this clone: Antigen: not known.

Overall study results and limits: Tumor-resident clones, often undetectable pretreatment in blood, expanded then contracted after pembrolizumab. All three positive peptides came from frameshift mutations, yielding around 130 blood TCRs.

This TCR was recovered from an adult with mismatch repair-deficient cancer. The starting material was cells cultured in vitro, obtained from a patient treated with pembrolizumab. V and J are TRBV18 and TRBJ1-1, with 7 bases that match TRBD1. The CDR3 bases are TGTGCCACTCACAGGGGAAGTAAAAACACTGAAGCTTTCTTT. It yields the protein CATHRGSKNTEAFF.